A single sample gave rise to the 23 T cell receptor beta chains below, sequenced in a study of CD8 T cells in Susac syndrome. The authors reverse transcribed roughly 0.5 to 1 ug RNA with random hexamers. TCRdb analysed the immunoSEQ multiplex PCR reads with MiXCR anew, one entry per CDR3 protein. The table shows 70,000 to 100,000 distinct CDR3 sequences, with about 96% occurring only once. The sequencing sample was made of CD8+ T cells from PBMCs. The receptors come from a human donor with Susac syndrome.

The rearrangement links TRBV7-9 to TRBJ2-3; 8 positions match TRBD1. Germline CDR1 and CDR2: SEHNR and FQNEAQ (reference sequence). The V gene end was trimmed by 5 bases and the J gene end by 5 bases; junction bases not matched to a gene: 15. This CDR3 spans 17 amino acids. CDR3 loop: CASSPDFARGQVDTQYF. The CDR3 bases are TGTGCCAGCAGCCCAGATTTTGCCAGGGGGCAGGTAGATACGCAGTATTTT.

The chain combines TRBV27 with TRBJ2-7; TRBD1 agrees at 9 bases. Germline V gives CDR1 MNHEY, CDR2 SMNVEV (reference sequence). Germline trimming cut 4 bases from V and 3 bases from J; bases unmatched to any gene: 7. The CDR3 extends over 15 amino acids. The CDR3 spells CASSSLGTGNYEQYF. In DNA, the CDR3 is TGTGCCAGCAGTTCCCTCGGGACAGGGAACTACGAGCAGTACTTC.

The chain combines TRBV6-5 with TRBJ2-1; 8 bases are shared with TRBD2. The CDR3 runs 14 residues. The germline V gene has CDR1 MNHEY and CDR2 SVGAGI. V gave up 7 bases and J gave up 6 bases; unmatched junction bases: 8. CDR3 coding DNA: TGTGCCAGCATCCCGACCACTAGCGGCAATGAGCAGTTCTTC. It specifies CASIPTTSGNEQFF.

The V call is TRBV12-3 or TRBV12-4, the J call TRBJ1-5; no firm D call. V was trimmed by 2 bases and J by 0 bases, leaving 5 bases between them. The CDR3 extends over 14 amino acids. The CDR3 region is CASSLSYSNQPQHF. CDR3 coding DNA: TGTGCCAGCAGTTTAAGCTATAGCAATCAGCCCCAGCATTTT.

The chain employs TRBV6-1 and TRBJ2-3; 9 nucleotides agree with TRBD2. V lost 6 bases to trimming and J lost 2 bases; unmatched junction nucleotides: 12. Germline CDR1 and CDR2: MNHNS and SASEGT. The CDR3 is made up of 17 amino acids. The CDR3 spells CASSPGVAGAITDTQYF. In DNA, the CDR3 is TGTGCCAGCAGCCCGGGGGTAGCGGGGGCCATCACAGATACGCAGTATTTT.

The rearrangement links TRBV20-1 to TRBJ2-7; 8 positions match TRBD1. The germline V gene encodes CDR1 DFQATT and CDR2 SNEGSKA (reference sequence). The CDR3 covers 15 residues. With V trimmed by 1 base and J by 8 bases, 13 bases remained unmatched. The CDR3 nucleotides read TGCAGTGCTAGAGGTACCGGGACAGGTCCTACGAAGCAGTACTTC. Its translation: CSARGTGTGPTKQYF.

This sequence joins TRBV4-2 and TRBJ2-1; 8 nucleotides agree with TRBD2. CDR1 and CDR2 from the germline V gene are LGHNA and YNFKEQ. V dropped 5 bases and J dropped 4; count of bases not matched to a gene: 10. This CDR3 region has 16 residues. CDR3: CASSLGAGGSYNEQFF. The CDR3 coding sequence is TGTGCCAGCAGCTTGGGTGCGGGGGGCTCTTACAATGAGCAGTTCTTC.

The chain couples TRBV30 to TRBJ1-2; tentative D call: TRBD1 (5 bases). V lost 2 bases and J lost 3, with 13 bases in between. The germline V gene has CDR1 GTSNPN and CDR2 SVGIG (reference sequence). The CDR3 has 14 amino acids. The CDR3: CAWSQQGFDYGYTF. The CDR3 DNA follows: TGTGCCTGGAGTCAGCAGGGTTTCGACTATGGCTACACCTTC.

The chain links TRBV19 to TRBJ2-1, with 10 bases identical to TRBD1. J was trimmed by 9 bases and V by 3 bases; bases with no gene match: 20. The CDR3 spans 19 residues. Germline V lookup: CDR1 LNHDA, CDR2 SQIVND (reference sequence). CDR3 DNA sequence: TGTGCCAGTAGTATGGAGACAGGGGGCCGAGTATGGGCAACGGCTGAGCAGTTCTTC. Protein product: CASSMETGGRVWATAEQFF.

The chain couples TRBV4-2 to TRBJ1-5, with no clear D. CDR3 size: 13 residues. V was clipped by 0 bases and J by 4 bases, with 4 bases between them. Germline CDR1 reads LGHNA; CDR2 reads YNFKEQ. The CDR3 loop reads CASSQDLNQPQHF. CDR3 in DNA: TGTGCCAGCAGCCAAGATCTGAATCAGCCCCAGCATTTT.

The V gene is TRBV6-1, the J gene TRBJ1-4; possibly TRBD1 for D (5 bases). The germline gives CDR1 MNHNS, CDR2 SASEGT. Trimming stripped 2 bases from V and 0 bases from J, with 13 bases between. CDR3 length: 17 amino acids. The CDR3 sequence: CASSERRGNPTNEKLFF. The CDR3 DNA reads TGTGCCAGCAGTGAACGACGGGGGAACCCAACTAATGAAAAACTGTTTTTT.

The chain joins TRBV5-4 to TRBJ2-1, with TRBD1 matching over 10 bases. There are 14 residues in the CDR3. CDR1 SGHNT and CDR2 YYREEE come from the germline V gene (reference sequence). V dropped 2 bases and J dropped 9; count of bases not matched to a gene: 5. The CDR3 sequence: CASSFGTGDTEQFF. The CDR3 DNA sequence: TGTGCCAGCAGCTTCGGGACAGGGGACACTGAGCAGTTCTTC.

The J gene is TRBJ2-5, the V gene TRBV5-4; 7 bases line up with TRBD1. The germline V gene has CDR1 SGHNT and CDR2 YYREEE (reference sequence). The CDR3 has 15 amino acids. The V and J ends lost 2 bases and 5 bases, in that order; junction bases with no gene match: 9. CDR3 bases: TGTGCCAGCAGCTTAGGGGGCTCGGGGATGGAGACCCAGTACTTC. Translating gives CASSLGGSGMETQYF.

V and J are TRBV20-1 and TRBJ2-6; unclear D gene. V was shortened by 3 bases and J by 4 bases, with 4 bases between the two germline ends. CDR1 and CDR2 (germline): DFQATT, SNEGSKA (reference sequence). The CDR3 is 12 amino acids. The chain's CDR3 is CSASPGANVLTF. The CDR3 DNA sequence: TGCAGTGCTAGCCCCGGGGCCAACGTCCTGACTTTC.

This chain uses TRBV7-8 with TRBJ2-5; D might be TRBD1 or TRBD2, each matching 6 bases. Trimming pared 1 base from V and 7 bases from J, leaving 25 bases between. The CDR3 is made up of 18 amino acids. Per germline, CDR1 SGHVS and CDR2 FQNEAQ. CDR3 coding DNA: TGTGCCAGCAGCTTAGGGCGTGGGGGGCGCGGCCGGGGGAGGACCCAGTACTTC. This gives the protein CASSLGRGGRGRGRTQYF.

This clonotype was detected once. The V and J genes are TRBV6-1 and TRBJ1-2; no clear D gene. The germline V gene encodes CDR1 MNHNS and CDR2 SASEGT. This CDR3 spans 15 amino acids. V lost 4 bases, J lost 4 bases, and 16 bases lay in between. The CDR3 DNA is TGTGCCAGCAGTGCGGCCACCGCTATGAGCTATGGCTACACCTTC. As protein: CASSAATAMSYGYTF.

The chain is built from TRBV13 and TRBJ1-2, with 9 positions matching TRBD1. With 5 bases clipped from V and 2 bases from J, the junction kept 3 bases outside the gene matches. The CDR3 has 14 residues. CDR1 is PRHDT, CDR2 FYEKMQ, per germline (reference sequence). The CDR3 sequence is CASSPDRGNYGYTF. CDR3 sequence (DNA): TGTGCCAGCAGCCCTGACAGGGGGAACTATGGCTACACCTTC.

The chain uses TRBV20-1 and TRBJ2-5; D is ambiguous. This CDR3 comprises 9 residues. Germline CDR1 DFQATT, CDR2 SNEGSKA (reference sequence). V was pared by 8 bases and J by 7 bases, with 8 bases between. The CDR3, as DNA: TGCAGTATTGCAGGGACCCAGTACTTC. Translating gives CSIAGTQYF.

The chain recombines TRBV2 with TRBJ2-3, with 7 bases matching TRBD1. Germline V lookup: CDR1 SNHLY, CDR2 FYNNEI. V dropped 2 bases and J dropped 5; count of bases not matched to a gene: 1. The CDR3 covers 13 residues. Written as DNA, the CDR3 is TGTGCCAGCAGTGAACAGGGGGAAGATACGCAGTATTTT. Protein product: CASSEQGEDTQYF.

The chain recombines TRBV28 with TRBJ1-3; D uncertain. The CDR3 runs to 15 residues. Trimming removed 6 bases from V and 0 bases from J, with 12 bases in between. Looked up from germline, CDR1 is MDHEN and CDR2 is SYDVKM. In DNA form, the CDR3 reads TGTGCCAGCAGCTATCTTGGTTACTCTGGAAACACCATATATTTT. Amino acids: CASSYLGYSGNTIYF.

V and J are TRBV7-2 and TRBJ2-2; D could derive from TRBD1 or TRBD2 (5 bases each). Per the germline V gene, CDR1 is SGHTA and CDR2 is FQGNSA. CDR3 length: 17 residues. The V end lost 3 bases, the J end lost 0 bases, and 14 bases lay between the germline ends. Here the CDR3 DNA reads TGTGCCAGCAGCTTCGATGCCGGGACGGCGAACACCGGGGAGCTGTTTTTT. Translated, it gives CASSFDAGTANTGELFF.

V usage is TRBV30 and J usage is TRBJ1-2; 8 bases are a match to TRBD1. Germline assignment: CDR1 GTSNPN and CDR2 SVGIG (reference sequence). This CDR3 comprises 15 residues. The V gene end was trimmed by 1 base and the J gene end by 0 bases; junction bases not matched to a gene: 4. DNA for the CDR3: TGTGCCTGGAGTGCAACAGGGGGAGCTAACTATGGCTACACCTTC. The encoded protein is CAWSATGGANYGYTF.

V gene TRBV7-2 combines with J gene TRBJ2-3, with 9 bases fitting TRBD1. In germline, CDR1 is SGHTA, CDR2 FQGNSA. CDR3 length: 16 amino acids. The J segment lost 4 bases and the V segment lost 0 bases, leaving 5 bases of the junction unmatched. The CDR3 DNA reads TGTGCCAGCAGCTTAGCGCTACAGGGGGCCGCAGATACGCAGTATTTT. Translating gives CASSLALQGAADTQYF.